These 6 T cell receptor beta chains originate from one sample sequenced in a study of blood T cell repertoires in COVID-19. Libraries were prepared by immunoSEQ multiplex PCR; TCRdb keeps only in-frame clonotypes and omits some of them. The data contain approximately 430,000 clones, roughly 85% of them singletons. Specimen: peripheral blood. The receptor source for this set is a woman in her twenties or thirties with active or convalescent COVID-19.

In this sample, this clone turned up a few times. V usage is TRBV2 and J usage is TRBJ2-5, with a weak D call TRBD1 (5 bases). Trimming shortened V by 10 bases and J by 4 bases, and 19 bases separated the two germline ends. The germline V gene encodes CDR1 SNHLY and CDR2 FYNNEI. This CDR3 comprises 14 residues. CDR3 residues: CATKQSRGGETQYF. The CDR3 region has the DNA TGTGCCACCAAACAAAGTAGGGGTGGAGAGACCCAGTACTTC.

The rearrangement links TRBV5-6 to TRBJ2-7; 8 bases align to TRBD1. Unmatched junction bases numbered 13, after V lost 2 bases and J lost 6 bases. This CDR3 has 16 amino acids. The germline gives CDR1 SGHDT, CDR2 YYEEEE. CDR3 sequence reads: CASSLAAGTGLGEQYF. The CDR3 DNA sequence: TGTGCCAGCAGCTTAGCAGCCGGGACAGGACTCGGCGAGCAGTACTTC.

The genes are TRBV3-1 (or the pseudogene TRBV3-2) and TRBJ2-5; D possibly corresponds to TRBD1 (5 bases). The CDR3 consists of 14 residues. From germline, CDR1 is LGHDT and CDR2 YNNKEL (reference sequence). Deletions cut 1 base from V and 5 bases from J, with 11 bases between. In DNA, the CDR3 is TGTGCCAGCAGCCAAGTAAGGGGTTTGGAGACCCAGTACTTC. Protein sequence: CASSQVRGLETQYF.

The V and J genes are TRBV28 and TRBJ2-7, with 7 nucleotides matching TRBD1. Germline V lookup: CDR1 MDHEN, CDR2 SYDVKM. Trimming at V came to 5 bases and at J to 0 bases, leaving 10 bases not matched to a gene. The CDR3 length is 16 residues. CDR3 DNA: TGTGCCAGCAGTCCGCCTAGGACAGGCCGCTCCTACGAGCAGTACTTC. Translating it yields CASSPPRTGRSYEQYF.

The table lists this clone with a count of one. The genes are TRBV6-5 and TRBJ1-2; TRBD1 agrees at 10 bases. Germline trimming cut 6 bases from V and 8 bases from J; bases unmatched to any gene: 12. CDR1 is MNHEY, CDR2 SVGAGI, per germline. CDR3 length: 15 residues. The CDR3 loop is CASSYETTGGRGYTF. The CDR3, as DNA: TGTGCCAGCAGCTACGAGACGACAGGGGGCCGAGGCTACACCTTC.

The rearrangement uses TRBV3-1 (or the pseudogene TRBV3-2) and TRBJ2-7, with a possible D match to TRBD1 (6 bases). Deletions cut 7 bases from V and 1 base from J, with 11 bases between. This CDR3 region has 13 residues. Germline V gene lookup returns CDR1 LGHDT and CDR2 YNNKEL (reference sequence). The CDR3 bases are TGTGCCAGCACCCTAGGGGGATCCTACGAGCAGTACTTC. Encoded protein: CASTLGGSYEQYF.